Below, 12 T cell receptor beta chains from the same sample are listed, as sequenced in a study of patients and donors after allogeneic stem cell transplantation. TCRdb called the RT-PCR reads again in MiXCR, with one record for every CDR3 protein. The table shows hundreds of thousands of distinct CDR3 sequences, with about a sixth occurring only once. Source material: blood, either unsorted or a sorted T cell fraction (not recorded which). The source is a human donor who was either an allogeneic HSCT recipient or a stem cell or donor lymphocyte infusion donor (not recorded which). It is not recorded whose cells these are; they may come from a transplant donor.

This chain joins TRBV7-8 and TRBJ1-1; D is uncertain. CDR1 and CDR2 (germline): SGHVS, FQNEAQ. Trimming took off 7 bases at V and 0 bases at J, with 12 bases between the two ends. The CDR3 is 14 amino acids. CDR3 sequence (DNA): TGTGCCAGCACCCGAGAGGGTTTGAACACTGAAGCTTTCTTT. It codes for CASTREGLNTEAFF. Supplemented by reference TRBV7-8 and TRBJ1-1, the full variable domain reads GAGVSQSPRYKVAKRGQDVALRCDPISGHVSLFWYQQALGQGPEFLTYFQNEAQLDKSGLPSDRFFAERPEGSVSTLKIQRTQQEDSAVYLCASTREGLNTEAFFGQGTRLTVV.

This clonotype showed up just a few times. The rearrangement uses TRBV29-1 and TRBJ2-7; TRBD1 matches at 7 bases. V dropped 7 bases and J dropped 4; count of bases not matched to a gene: 4. This CDR3 comprises 11 residues. CDR1 and CDR2 (germline): SQVTM, ANQGSEA. The CDR3: CSGAQGYEQYF. CDR3 in DNA: TGCAGCGGGGCACAGGGGTACGAGCAGTACTTC.

V is TRBV6-1 and J is TRBJ2-7; D perhaps matches TRBD2 (5 bases). V dropped 7 bases and J dropped 5 bases, with 18 bases sitting between them. The CDR3 is 14 residues long. Per the germline V gene, CDR1 is MNHNS and CDR2 is SASEGT. The CDR3 region is CASNFFGESDEQYF. The CDR3 DNA is TGTGCCAGCAACTTTTTCGGGGAAAGCGACGAGCAGTACTTC.

This clonotype was seen a few times. This chain connects TRBV7-3 to TRBJ2-7, with 8 bases matching TRBD2. V lost 5 bases, J lost 2 bases, and 5 bases stayed unmatched. Germline CDR1 is SGHTA and CDR2 is FQGTGA. The CDR3 runs to 14 residues. The CDR3 sequence is CASSQGLGPYEQYF. DNA of the CDR3: TGTGCCAGCAGCCAGGGACTAGGGCCCTACGAGCAGTACTTC.

The chain has TRBV5-6 and TRBJ2-1; D is possibly TRBD1 (6 bases). Trimming removed 0 bases from V and 4 bases from J, with 14 bases in between. This CDR3 is 16 amino acids long. CDR1 and CDR2 from the germline V gene are SGHDT and YYEEEE. The CDR3 DNA reads as TGTGCCAGCAGCTTGGATGCAGGGGTTATTTACAATGAGCAGTTCTTC. Encoded protein: CASSLDAGVIYNEQFF. Variable domain in full (rest from reference TRBV5-6 and TRBJ2-1): DAGVTQSPTHLIKTRGQQVTLRCSPKSGHDTVSWYQQALGQGPQFIFQYYEEEERQRGNFPDRFSGHQFPNYSSELNVNALLLGDSALYLCASSLDAGVIYNEQFFGPGTRLTVL.

In its sample, this clonotype was seen a few times. This sequence joins TRBV20-1 and TRBJ2-7; 13 bases are a match to TRBD2. With 0 bases clipped from V and 9 bases from J, the junction kept 11 bases outside the gene matches. The CDR3 length is 16 residues. The germline V gene encodes CDR1 DFQATT and CDR2 SNEGSKA (reference sequence). The CDR3 reads CSARDPSLAGGPGQYF. The CDR3 coding sequence is TGCAGTGCTAGAGATCCCTCACTAGCGGGAGGGCCGGGGCAGTACTTC.

V usage is TRBV20-1 and J usage is TRBJ2-5, with 8 bases aligning to TRBD2. The ends lost 5 bases at V and 3 bases at J; junction bases unmatched: 11. CDR1 is DFQATT and CDR2 is SNEGSKA in the germline V gene (reference sequence). The CDR3 is 15 residues long. The CDR3 reads CSAPGSGGPKETQYF. The CDR3 DNA is TGCAGTGCTCCAGGGAGCGGGGGCCCAAAAGAGACCCAGTACTTC.

This chain links TRBV7-6 with TRBJ1-2; D not resolved. The length of the CDR3 is 14 residues. Per the germline V gene, CDR1 is SGHVS and CDR2 is FNYEAQ. V was clipped by 0 bases and J by 4 bases, with 9 bases between them. The CDR3 DNA is TGTGCCAGCAGCTTAGCTGGGGAATGCTATGGCTACACCTTC. Translated: CASSLAGECYGYTF. Full variable domain (missing parts from reference TRBV7-6 and TRBJ1-2): GAGVSQSPRYKVTKRGQDVALRCDPISGHVSLYWYRQALGQGPEFLTYFNYEAQQDKSGLPNDRFSAERPEGSISTLTIQRTEQRDSAMYRCASSLAGECYGYTFGSGTRLTVV.

V gene TRBV11-3 combines with J gene TRBJ2-2; maybe TRBD2 (5 bases). With 1 base removed from V and 4 bases from J, the gap between germline ends came to 13 bases. Germline lookup yields CDR1 SGHNT and CDR2 YENEEA. The CDR3 is 16 amino acids. In nucleotides, the CDR3 is TGTGCCAGCAGCTTAGGGGTCTGGGAGTTCACCGGGGAGCTGTTTTTT. Translated, it gives CASSLGVWEFTGELFF.

This clonotype showed up just a few times. This sequence joins TRBV4-1 and TRBJ2-3; 7 bases line up with TRBD2. This CDR3 comprises 14 residues. Unmatched junction bases numbered 2, after V lost 1 base and J lost 4 bases. Germline V gene sequence: CDR1 MGHRA, CDR2 YSYEKL. The CDR3 spells CASSQVLAADTQYF. CDR3 DNA sequence: TGCGCCAGCAGCCAAGTCCTAGCGGCAGATACGCAGTATTTT.

This clonotype occurred a few times. V and J are TRBV6-5 and TRBJ2-1; D call uncertain. The germline V gene encodes CDR1 MNHEY and CDR2 SVGAGI. The CDR3 runs to 14 residues. V gave up 0 bases and J gave up 7 bases, with 10 bases separating them. The CDR3 reads CASSYSKVGNEQFF. CDR3 sequence (DNA): TGTGCCAGCAGTTACTCGAAGGTGGGGAATGAGCAGTTCTTC.

The chain combines TRBV11-2 with TRBJ1-2, with 7 bases that match TRBD1. V gave up 8 bases and J gave up 8 bases; unmatched junction bases: 20. The germline CDR1 and CDR2 sequences are SGHAT and FQNNGV. This CDR3 contains 16 residues. CDR3 bases: TGTGCCAGCCGCTCCCCGAGGGAATCAGGGGGGGGAGGCTACACCTTC. It encodes CASRSPRESGGGGYTF.